This T cell receptor beta chain was observed in a study of CXCR3-negative and CXCR3-positive naive CD8 T cells. Regarding the study as a whole: CXCR3-positive naive cells had TRB CDR3s that were more hydrophobic than CXCR3-negative naive cells had. Within a donor, both naive subsets shared TRBV-TRBJ usage, unlike memory cells.

With UMI labels, 5' RACE was used to prepare the TRB cDNA libraries. TCRdb reanalyzed the 5' RACE reads and collapses them to one entry per CDR3 protein, without DNA. The table lists approximately 6,900 distinct CDR3 sequences, with about 1.4% in the top ten. According to its frequency, this clonotype is medium-sized. Its antigen remains unidentified. CDR1 and CDR2 (germline): SQVTM, ANQGSEA. The CDR3 runs 15 residues. Sample: naive CXCR3+ CD8+ T cells from blood. Stated subset: CD45RO-CCR7+CD27+CD95- naive CD8+ T cells expressing CXCR3 (TNR3+). This clonotype was obtained from a human donor in good health. Some clones in this sample may be carry-over from other donors' samples. This chain uses TRBV29-1 with TRBJ2-1. The CDR3 loop is CSVDGVESSYNEQFF.